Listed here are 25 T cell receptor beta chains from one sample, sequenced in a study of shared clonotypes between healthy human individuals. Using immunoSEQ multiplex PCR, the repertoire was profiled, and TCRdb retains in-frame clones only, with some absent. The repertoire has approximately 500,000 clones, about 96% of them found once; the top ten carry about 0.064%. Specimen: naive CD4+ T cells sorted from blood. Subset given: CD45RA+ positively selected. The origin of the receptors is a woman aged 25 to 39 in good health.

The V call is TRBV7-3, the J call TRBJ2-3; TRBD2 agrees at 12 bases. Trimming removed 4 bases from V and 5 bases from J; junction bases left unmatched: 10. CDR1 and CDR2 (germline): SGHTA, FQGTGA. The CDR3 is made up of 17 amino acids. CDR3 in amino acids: CASSSDRLAGEKDTQYF. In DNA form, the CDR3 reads TGTGCCAGCAGCTCCGATCGACTAGCGGGAGAGAAAGATACGCAGTATTTT.

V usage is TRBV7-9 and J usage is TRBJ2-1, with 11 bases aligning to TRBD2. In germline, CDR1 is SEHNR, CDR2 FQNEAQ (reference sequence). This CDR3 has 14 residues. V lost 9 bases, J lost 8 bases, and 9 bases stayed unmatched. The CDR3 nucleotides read TGTGCCAGACGAGTTACTAGCGGGAGTGATGAGCAGTTCTTC. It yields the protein CARRVTSGSDEQFF. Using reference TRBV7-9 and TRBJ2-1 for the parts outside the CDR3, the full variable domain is DTGVSQNPRHKITKRGQNVTFRCDPISEHNRLYWYRQTLGQGPEFLTYFQNEAQLEKSRLLSDRFSAERPKGSFSTLEIQRTEQGDSAMYLCARRVTSGSDEQFFGPGTRLTVL.

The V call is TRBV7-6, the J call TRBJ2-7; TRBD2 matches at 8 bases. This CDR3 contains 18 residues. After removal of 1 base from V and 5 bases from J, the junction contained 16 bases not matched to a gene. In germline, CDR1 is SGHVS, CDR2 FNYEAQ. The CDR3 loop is CASSLVSLASGSPNEQYF. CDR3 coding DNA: TGTGCCAGCAGCTTAGTTTCTCTAGCGAGCGGGAGTCCTAACGAGCAGTACTTC.

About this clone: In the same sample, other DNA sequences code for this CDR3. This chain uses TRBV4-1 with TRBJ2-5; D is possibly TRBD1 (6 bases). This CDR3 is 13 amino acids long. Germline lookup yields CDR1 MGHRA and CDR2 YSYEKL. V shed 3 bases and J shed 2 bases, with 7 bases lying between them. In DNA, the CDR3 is TGCGCCAGCAGCCAGGGGGCTCAAGAGACCCAGTACTTC. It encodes CASSQGAQETQYF.

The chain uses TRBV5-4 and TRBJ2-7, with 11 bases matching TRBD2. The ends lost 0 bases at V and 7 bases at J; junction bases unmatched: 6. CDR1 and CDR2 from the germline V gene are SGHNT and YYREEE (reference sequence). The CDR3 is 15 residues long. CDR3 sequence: CASSLALAGGDEQYF. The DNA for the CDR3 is TGTGCCAGCAGCTTGGCTCTAGCGGGAGGAGATGAGCAGTACTTC. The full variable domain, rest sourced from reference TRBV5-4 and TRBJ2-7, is ETGVTQSPTHLIKTRGQQVTLRCSSQSGHNTVSWYQQALGQGPQFIFQYYREEENGRGNFPPRFSGLQFPNYSSELNVNALELDDSALYLCASSLALAGGDEQYFGPGTRLTVT.

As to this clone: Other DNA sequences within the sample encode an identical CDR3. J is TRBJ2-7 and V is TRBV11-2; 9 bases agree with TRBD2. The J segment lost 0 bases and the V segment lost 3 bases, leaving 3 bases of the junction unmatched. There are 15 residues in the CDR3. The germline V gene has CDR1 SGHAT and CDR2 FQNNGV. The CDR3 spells CASSFLAGSSYEQYF. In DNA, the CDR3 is TGTGCCAGCAGCTTTCTAGCGGGGTCCTCCTACGAGCAGTACTTC.

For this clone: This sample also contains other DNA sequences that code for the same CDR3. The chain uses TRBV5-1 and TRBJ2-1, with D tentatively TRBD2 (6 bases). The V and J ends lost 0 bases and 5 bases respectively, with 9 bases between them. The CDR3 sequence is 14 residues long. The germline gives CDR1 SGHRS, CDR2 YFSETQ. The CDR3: CASSLASGHNEQFF. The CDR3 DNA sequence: TGCGCCAGCAGCTTGGCCAGCGGGCACAATGAGCAGTTCTTC.

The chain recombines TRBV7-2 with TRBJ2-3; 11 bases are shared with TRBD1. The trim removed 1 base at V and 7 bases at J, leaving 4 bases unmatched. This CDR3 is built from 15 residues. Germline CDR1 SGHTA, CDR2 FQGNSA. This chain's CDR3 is CASSLGGQGANTQYF. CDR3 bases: TGTGCCAGCAGCTTAGGAGGACAGGGGGCGAATACGCAGTATTTT.

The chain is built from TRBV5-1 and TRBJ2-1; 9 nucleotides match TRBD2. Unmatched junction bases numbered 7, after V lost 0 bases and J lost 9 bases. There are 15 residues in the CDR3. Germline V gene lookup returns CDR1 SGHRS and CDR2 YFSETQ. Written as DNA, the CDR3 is TGCGCCAGCAGCTTGGCCGCTAGCGGGGTAACTGAGCAGTTCTTC. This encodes CASSLAASGVTEQFF.

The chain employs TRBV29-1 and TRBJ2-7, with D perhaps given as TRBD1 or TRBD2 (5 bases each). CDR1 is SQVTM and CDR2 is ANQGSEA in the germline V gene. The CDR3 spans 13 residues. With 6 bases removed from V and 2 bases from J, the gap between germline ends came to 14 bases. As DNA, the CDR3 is TGCAGCGTGGACTCGGACACAACCTACGAGCAGTACTTC. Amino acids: CSVDSDTTYEQYF.

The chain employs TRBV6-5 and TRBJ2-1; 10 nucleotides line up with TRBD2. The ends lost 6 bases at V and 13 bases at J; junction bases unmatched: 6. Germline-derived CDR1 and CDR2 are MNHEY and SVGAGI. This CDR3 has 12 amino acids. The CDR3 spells CASRPSSGRQFF. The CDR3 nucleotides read TGTGCCAGCAGGCCATCTAGCGGGAGACAGTTCTTC.

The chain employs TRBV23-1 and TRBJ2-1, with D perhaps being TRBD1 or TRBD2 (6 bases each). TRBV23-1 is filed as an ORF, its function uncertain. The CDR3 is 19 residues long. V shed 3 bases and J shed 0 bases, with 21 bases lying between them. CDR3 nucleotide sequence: TGCGCCAGCAGTCAGCCCGTGTGGGGGGCCCCTCCCTCCTACAATGAGCAGTTCTTC. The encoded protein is CASSQPVWGAPPSYNEQFF.

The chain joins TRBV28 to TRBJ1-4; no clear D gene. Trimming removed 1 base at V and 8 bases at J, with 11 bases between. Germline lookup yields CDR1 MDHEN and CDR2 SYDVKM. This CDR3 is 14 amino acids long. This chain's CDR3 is CASSLLEGGEKLFF. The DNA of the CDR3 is TGTGCCAGCAGTTTATTAGAGGGTGGGGAAAAACTGTTTTTT.

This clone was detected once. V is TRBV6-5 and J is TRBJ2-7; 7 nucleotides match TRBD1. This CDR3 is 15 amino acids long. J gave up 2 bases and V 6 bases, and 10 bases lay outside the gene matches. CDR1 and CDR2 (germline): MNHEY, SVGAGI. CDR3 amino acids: CASSRDRGLAYEQYF. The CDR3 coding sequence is TGTGCCAGCAGCCGTGATAGGGGGCTCGCCTACGAGCAGTACTTC.

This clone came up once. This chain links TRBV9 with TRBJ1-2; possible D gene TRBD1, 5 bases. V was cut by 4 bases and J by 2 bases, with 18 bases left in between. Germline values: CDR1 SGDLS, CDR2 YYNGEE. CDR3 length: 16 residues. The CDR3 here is CASSKLSGGMNYGYTF. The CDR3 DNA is TGTGCCAGCAGCAAACTATCGGGGGGAATGAACTATGGCTACACCTTC.

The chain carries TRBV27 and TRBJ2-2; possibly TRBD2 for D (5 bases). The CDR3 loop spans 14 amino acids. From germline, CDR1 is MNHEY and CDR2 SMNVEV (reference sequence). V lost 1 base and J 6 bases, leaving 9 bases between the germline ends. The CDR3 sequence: CASSLFRGSGELFF. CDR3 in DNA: TGTGCCAGCAGTTTATTCAGAGGGTCCGGGGAGCTGTTTTTT.

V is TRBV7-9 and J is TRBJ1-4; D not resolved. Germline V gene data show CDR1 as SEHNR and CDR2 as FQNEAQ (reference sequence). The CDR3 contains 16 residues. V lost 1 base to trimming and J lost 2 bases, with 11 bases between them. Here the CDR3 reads CASSLGPRETNEKLFF. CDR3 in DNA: TGTGCCAGCAGCTTAGGGCCCCGCGAGACTAATGAAAAACTGTTTTTT.

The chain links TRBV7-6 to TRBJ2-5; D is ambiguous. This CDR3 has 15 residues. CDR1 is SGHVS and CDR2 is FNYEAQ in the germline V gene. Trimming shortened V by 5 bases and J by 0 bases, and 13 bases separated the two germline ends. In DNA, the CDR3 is TGTGCCAGCAGCCAGAGTACAGTGTACCAAGAGACCCAGTACTTC. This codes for CASSQSTVYQETQYF. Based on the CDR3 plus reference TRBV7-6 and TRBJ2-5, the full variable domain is GAGVSQSPRYKVTKRGQDVALRCDPISGHVSLYWYRQALGQGPEFLTYFNYEAQQDKSGLPNDRFSAERPEGSISTLTIQRTEQRDSAMYRCASSQSTVYQETQYFGPGTRLLVL.

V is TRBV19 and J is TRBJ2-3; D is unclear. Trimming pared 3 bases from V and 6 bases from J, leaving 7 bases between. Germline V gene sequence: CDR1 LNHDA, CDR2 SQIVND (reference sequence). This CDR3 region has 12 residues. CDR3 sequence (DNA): TGTGCCAGTAGTATCAGCGCGGATACGCAGTATTTT. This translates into CASSISADTQYF.

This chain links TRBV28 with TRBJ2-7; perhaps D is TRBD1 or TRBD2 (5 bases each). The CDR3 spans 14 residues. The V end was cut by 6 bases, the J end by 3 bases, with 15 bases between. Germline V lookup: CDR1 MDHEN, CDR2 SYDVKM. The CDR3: CASSKPGPNYEQYF. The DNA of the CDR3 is TGTGCCAGCAGCAAACCGGGACCGAACTACGAGCAGTACTTC.

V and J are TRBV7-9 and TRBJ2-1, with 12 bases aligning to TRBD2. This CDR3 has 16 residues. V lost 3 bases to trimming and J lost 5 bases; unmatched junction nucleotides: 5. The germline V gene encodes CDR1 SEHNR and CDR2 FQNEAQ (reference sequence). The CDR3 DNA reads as TGTGCCAGCAGCTTGACTAGCGGGAGCATCCACAATGAGCAGTTCTTC. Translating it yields CASSLTSGSIHNEQFF.

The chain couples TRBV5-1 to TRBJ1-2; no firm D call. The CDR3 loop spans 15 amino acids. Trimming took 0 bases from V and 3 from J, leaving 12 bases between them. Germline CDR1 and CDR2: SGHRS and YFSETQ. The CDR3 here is CASSLGDYYHYGYTF. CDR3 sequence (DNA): TGCGCCAGCAGCTTGGGAGACTACTACCACTATGGCTACACCTTC.

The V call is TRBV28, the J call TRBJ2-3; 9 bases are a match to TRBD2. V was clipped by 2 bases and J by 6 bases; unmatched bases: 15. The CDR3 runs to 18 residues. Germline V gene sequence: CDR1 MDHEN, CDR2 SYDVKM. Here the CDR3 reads CASSLGLAGNRLRDTQYF. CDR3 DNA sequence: TGTGCCAGCAGTTTAGGGCTAGCGGGAAATCGTCTACGGGATACGCAGTATTTT. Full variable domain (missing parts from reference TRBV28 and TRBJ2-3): DVKVTQSSRYLVKRTGEKVFLECVQDMDHENMFWYRQDPGLGLRLIYFSYDVKMKEKGDIPEGYSVSREKKERFSLILESASTNQTSMYLCASSLGLAGNRLRDTQYFGPGTRLTVL.

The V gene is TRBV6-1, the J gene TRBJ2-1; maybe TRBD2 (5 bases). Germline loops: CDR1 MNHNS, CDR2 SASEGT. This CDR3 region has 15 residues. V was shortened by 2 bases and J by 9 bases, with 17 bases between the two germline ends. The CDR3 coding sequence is TGTGCCAGCAGTGAAAGGACCCGCCGGGAAGGTGAGCAGTTCTTC. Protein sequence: CASSERTRREGEQFF.

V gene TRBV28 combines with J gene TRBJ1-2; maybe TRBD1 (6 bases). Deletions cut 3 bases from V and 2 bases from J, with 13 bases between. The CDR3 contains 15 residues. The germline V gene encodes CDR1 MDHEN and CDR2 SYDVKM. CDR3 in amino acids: CASSLGGRGNYGYTF. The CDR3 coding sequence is TGTGCCAGCAGTTTGGGGGGGCGCGGAAACTATGGCTACACCTTC.